This is a list of T cell receptor beta chains from one sample in a study of beta chain features in type 1 diabetes. Here immunoSEQ multiplex PCR was the method, and the copy in TCRdb shows in-frame clones only, minus some. Of under 300,000 clones in the sample, about a sixth are singletons; the top ten hold 0.085%. Input material: naive CD4+ T cells from blood. All receptors come from a young man with type 1 diabetes. Both conserved end residues are part of each CDR3. Fields, in order: V gene, clone size, D gene, J gene, CDR3 DNA, CDR3 protein. D genes are given only for firm matches. Clone size is stated in some rows and not others, as once, few, many or a class when expanded.

TRBV29-1	few	-	TRBJ2-1	TGCAGCGTTGAATCTCGGGGGCGCGCCTACAATGAGCAGTTCTTC	CSVESRGRAYNEQFF
TRBV29-1	few	TRBD1	TRBJ2-2	TGCAGCGTTCGTCGGGACAGGGACACCGGGGAGCTGTTTTTT	CSVRRDRDTGELFF
TRBV5-1	-	TRBD2	TRBJ2-1	TGCGCCAGCAGCTCAGGACTAGCGGGAGGAGAGCAGTTCTTC	CASSSGLAGGEQFF
TRBV6-6	-	-	TRBJ2-1	TGTGCCAGCAGCCGTGGCCCGAGAGAAGACAATGAGCAGTTCTTC	CASSRGPREDNEQFF
TRBV5-1	-	-	TRBJ2-1	TGCGCCAGCCACGCGGAAGATAGGGGCAATGAGCAGTTCTTC	CASHAEDRGNEQFF
TRBV25-1	-	TRBD1	TRBJ1-1	TGTGCCAGCAGTGTAGGCAGGGGACAGCCGAACACTGAAGCTTTCTTT	CASSVGRGQPNTEAFF
TRBV30	few	-	TRBJ1-3	TGTGCCTGGAGTGGTAAAGTAAGGAACACCATATATTTT	CAWSGKVRNTIYF
TRBV13	-	-	TRBJ2-6	TGTGCCAGCAGCCGTACAGGGGCCAACGTCCTGACTTTC	CASSRTGANVLTF
TRBV7-8	-	-	TRBJ1-5	TGTGCCAGCAGCTCTACAGAGGTCAATCAGCCCCAGCATTTT	CASSSTEVNQPQHF
TRBV27	few	TRBD1	TRBJ2-1	TGTGCCAGCAGTTTAATACAGGGGGCAAGAAGTGAGCAGTTCTTC	CASSLIQGARSEQFF
TRBV7-6	-	-	TRBJ2-3	TGTGCCAGCAGCTTAGGACAGGGCACAGATACGCAGTATTTT	CASSLGQGTDTQYF
TRBV14	-	-	TRBJ2-5	TGTGCCAGCAGCCGACAGCTCCAAGAGACCCAGTACTTC	CASSRQLQETQYF
TRBV6-6	few	-	TRBJ2-5	TGTGCCAGCAGACCCGGCAGTCAAGAGACCCAGTACTTC	CASRPGSQETQYF
TRBV29-1	few	-	TRBJ2-1	TGCAGCGTTGAGTCAGCGCTAGGTCGAAATGAGCAGTTCTTC	CSVESALGRNEQFF
TRBV30	-	-	TRBJ2-5	TGTGCCTGGAGTGTAGGGTCGGGTGAGACCCAGTACTTC	CAWSVGSGETQYF
TRBV25-1	-	-	TRBJ2-5	TGTGCCAGCAGTCCCAGAAAGACCCAGTACTTC	CASSPRKTQYF
TRBV18	-	-	TRBJ2-1	TGTGCCAGCTCACCACCGTCCAACAATGAGCAGTTCTTC	CASSPPSNNEQFF
TRBV6-1	few	-	TRBJ2-3	TGTGCCAGCAGTGCCACAGGGGGGGCAGATACGCAGTATTTT	CASSATGGADTQYF
TRBV28	-	-	TRBJ2-5	TGTGCCAGCGGAATCCGAGAGACCCAGTACTTC	CASGIRETQYF
TRBV10-2	-	-	TRBJ1-2	TGCGCCAGCAGTGAGTCCAGGAAGGTGGGAAGAGGCTACACCTTC	CASSESRKVGRGYTF
TRBV10-3	few	TRBD1	TRBJ2-5	TGTGCCACCGGGACAGGGCAAGAGACCCAGTACTTC	CATGTGQETQYF
TRBV15	-	TRBD2	TRBJ2-4	TGTGCCACCAGCAGAGGGGCTAGCGGAAACATTCAGTACTTC	CATSRGASGNIQYF
TRBV9	-	-	TRBJ2-3	TGTGCCAGCAGCGTGAGATGGGGCTCAGATACGCAGTATTTT	CASSVRWGSDTQYF
TRBV7-2	-	TRBD2	TRBJ2-1	TGTGCCAGCAGCTCCCAAGCGGGAGACTCCTACAATGAGCAGTTCTTC	CASSSQAGDSYNEQFF
TRBV9	few	TRBD2	TRBJ2-3	TGTGCCAGCAGCGTAGACCAGCGGGGGGGCGCGAATACGCAGTATTTT	CASSVDQRGGANTQYF
TRBV9	few	-	TRBJ2-3	TGTGCCAGCAGCGTAGTTGGAGATACGCAGTATTTT	CASSVVGDTQYF
TRBV4-2	few	TRBD1	TRBJ2-1	TGTGCCAGCAGCCAATTCCCTACAGGGGTCTACAATGAGCAGTTCTTC	CASSQFPTGVYNEQFF
TRBV13	few	-	TRBJ2-1	TGTGCCAGCAGCGCGCGACGATCCTACAATGAGCAGTTCTTC	CASSARRSYNEQFF
TRBV5-1	-	TRBD1	TRBJ2-7	TGCGCCAGCAGCACCATGACAGGGGTTCCCTACGAGCAGTACTTC	CASSTMTGVPYEQYF
TRBV6-1	few	TRBD1	TRBJ2-1	TGTGCCAGCAGTGAACGGACAGGGGTGCAGTTCTTC	CASSERTGVQFF
TRBV7-9	few	-	TRBJ2-5	TGTGCCAGCAGCCTCAACGGACTGGATGAAGAGACCCAGTACTTC	CASSLNGLDEETQYF
TRBV30	few	TRBD2	TRBJ2-4	TGTGCCTGGATTCTAGCGGGAGGGCCAGGAAACATTCAGTACTTC	CAWILAGGPGNIQYF
TRBV20-1	-	-	TRBJ2-7	TGCAGTGCCCAGACAGGCTACGAGCAGTACTTC	CSAQTGYEQYF
TRBV4-1	few	TRBD2	TRBJ2-7	TGCGCCAGCAGCCAGGTCGGGACTAGCGTTACCTACGAGCAGTACTTC	CASSQVGTSVTYEQYF
TRBV29-1	-	TRBD2	TRBJ2-1	TGCAGCGGTGTGGTAGCGGGAGGGCCTAACAATGAGCAGTTCTTC	CSGVVAGGPNNEQFF
TRBV7-9	-	-	TRBJ1-1	TGTGCCAGCCTCCATCATGGGCAGATGAACACTGAAGCTTTCTTT	CASLHHGQMNTEAFF
TRBV29-1	-	TRBD1	TRBJ2-5	TGCAGCGTTGAAGGGACAGGAGAGACCCAGTACTTC	CSVEGTGETQYF
TRBV28	few	-	TRBJ2-5	TGTGCCAGCAGTTTGATCGAGACCCAGTACTTC	CASSLIETQYF
TRBV2	-	-	TRBJ2-5	TGTGCCAGCAGTGAAGCGCGAGAGACCCAGTACTTC	CASSEARETQYF
TRBV7-9	-	-	TRBJ2-3	TGTGCCAGCAGCTTAAGGGTAGGGCAGACGGATCCTAGCACAGATACGCAGTATTTT	CASSLRVGQTDPSTDTQYF
TRBV11-2	few	-	TRBJ2-6	TGTGCCAGCAGCCCGGGGGTCGGCGTCCTGACTTTC	CASSPGVGVLTF
TRBV4-1	-	-	TRBJ2-1	TGCGCCAGCAGCCCCCCTGGGGGGCGTGGCGACAATGAGCAGTTCTTC	CASSPPGGRGDNEQFF
TRBV5-1	-	-	TRBJ2-5	TGCGCCAGCAGCCCCGACAGGTCTCGGGAGACCCAGTACTTC	CASSPDRSRETQYF
TRBV6-5	-	-	TRBJ2-3	TGTGCCAGCTGCCTTAGGCAGGCCGGAGCAGATACGCAGTATTTT	CASCLRQAGADTQYF
TRBV30	few	-	TRBJ2-1	TGTGCCTGGTCTAGGCAGGGCTTGAACAATGAGCAGTTCTTC	CAWSRQGLNNEQFF
TRBV2	-	TRBD2	TRBJ2-3	TGTGCCAGCAGAATTAGCGGGAGCACAGATACGCAGTATTTT	CASRISGSTDTQYF
TRBV7-9	-	-	TRBJ2-1	TGTGCCAGCAGTTTCAATGAGCAGTTCTTC	CASSFNEQFF
TRBV6-1	few	-	TRBJ2-7	TGTGCCAGCAGTGAAACGGGACAATCCTACGAGCAGTACTTC	CASSETGQSYEQYF
TRBV29-1	few	TRBD2	TRBJ2-1	TGCAGCGTCCCAGGACTAGCGGGAAACTACAATGAGCAGTTCTTC	CSVPGLAGNYNEQFF
TRBV7-2	-	-	TRBJ2-5	TGTGCCAGCAGCTCCAGAGGAGAGACCCAGTACTTC	CASSSRGETQYF
TRBV4-1	few	TRBD1	TRBJ2-3	TGCGCCAGCAGCTGGACAGGGGTCGGCACAGATACGCAGTATTTT	CASSWTGVGTDTQYF
TRBV6-5	few	-	TRBJ2-7	TGTGCCAGCAGTTACCCACCCCAGAAGCAGTACTTC	CASSYPPQKQYF
TRBV5-1	-	-	TRBJ2-5	TGCGCCAGCAACAAAGGTTCGGCCCAGGCGGAGACCCAGTACTTC	CASNKGSAQAETQYF